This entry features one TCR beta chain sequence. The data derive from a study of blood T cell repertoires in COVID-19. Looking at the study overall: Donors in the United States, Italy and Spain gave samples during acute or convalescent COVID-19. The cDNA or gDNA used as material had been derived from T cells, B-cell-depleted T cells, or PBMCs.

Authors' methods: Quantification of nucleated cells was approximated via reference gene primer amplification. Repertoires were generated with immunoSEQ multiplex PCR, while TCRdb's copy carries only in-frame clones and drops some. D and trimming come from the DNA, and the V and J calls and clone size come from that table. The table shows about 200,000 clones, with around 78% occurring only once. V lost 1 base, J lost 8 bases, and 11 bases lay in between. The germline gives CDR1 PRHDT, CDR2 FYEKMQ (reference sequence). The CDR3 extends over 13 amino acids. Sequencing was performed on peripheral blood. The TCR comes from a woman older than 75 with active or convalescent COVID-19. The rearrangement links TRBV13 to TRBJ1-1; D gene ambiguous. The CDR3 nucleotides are TGTGCCAGCAGCTTAGAGCGAGGAGTCGAAGCTTTCTTT. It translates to CASSLERGVEAFF.